This T cell receptor beta chain was sequenced for a study of CD8+CD57+ T cells in acquired aplastic anemia. As for the study in general: Mean DNA quantity obtained from sorted CD4+ and CD8+ cells was approximately 3 ug. Study-wide results and limits: Significant differences in CD8+ Simpson's diversity were not observed between patients and controls. Patients and controls were found to share some 30 CD8+ CDR3 sequences.

Patients who underwent sequencing had shown CD8+CD57+ cell expansion by flow cytometry. Profiling of TCR beta VDJ combinations and CDR3 sequences used genomic DNA as template. TCRdb redid the calling of the reads with MiXCR, one entry per CDR3 protein. This sample has more than 250,000 distinct CDR3 sequences, with roughly 82% found just once. This clonotype was seen repeatedly, ten times or more. The antigen remains undetermined. V shed 4 bases, J shed 5 bases, and the junction held 8 bases outside the gene matches. Germline CDR1 and CDR2: SGHDT and YYEEEE. The CDR3 contains 15 residues. The sample consisted of sorted CD4+, CD8+, or CD8+CD57+ T cells (not recorded which) from PBMCs. This receptor was obtained from a human donor with aplastic anemia. V is TRBV5-6 and J is TRBJ2-7; 11 bases align to TRBD1. CDR3 coding DNA: TGTGCCAGCAGCCTCCGGACAGGGGGCATGGACGAGCAGTACTTC. Translated: CASSLRTGGMDEQYF.